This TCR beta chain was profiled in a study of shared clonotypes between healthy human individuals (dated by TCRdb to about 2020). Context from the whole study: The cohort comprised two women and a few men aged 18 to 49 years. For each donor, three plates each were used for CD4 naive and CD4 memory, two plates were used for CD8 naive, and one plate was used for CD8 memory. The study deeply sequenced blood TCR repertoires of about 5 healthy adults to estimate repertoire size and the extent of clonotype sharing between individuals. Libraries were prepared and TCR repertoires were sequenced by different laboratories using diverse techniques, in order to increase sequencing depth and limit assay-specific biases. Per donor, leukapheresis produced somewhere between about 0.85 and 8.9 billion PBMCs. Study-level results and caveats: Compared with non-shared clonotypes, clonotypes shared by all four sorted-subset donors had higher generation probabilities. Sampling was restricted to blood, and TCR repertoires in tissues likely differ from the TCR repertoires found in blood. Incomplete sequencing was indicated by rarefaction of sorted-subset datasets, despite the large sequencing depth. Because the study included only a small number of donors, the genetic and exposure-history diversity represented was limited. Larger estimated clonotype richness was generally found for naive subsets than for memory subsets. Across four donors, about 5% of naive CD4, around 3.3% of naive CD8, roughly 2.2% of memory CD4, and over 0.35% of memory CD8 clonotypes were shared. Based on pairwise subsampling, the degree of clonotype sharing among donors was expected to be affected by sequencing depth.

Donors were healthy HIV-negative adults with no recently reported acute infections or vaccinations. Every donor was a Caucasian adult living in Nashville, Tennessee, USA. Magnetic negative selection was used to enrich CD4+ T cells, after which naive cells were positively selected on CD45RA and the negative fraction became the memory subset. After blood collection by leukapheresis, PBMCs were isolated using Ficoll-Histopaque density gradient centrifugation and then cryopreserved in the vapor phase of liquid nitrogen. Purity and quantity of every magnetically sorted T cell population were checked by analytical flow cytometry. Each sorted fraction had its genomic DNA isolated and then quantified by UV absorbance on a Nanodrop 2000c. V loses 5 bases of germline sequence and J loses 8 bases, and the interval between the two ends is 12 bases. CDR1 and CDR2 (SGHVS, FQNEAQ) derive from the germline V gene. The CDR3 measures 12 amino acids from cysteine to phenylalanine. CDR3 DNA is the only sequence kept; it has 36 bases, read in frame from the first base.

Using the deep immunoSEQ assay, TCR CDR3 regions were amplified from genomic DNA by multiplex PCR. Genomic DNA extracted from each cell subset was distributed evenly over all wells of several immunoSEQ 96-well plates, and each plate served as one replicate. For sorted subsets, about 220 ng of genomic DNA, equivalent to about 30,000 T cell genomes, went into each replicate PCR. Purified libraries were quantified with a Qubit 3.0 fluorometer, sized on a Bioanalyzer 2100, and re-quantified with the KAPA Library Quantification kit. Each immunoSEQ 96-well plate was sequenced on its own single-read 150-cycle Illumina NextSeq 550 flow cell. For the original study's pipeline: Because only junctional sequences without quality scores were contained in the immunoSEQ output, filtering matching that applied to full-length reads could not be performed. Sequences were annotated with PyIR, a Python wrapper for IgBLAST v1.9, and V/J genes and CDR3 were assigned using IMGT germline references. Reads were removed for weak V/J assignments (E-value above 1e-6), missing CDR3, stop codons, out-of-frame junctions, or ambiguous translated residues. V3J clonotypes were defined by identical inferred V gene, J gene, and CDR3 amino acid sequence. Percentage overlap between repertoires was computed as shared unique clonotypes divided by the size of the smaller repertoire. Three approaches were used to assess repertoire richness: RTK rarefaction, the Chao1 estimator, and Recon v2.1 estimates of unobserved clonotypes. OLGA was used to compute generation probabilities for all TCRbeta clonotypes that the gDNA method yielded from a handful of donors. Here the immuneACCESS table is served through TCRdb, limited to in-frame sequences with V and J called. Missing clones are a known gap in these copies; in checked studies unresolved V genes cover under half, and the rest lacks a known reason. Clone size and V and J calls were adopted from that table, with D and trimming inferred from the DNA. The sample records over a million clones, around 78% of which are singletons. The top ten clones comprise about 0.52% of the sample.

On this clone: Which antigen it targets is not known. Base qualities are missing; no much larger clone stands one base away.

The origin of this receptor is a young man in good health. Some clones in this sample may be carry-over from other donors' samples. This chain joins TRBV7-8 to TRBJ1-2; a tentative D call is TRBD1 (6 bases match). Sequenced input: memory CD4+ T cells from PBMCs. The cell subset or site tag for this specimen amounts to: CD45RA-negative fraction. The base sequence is TGTGCCAGCAGCGGCAACAGGGTGGGCTACACCTTC. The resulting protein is CASSGNRVGYTF.